This passage covers 21 T cell receptor beta chains from one sample sequenced in a study of blood T cells in healthy people across ages. Sample-barcoded 5' priming and a J-beta primer mix drove a second PCR of about 7 to 12 cycles. TCRdb analysed the 5' RACE reads with MiXCR anew, one entry per CDR3 protein. The data show 270,000 or so distinct CDR3 sequences, with 27% seen just once and 25% to 30% held by the top ten. Sample: blood. All receptors come from a woman in her seventies in good health.

This chain connects TRBV28 to TRBJ1-4, with a possible D match to TRBD1 (6 bases). V lost 10 bases, J lost 5 bases, and 14 bases lay in between. CDR1 and CDR2 from the germline V gene are MDHEN and SYDVKM. The CDR3 consists of 13 residues. CDR3 loop: CATSDSRNEKLFF. Written as DNA, the CDR3 is TGTGCCACCTCGGACAGCAGAAATGAAAAACTGTTTTTT.

This rearrangement joins TRBV28 to TRBJ2-5; D uncertain. Matching the DNA end better, TRBJ2-1 makes the J call doubtful. Germline loops: CDR1 MDHEN, CDR2 SYDVKM. This CDR3 contains 12 residues. Here the CDR3 reads CASSLTSGGQFF. The CDR3 DNA sequence: TGTGCCAGCAGCCTTACCTCGGGTGGACAGTTCTTC.

This clonotype was recorded many times. The chain employs TRBV7-2 and TRBJ1-1, with unresolved D. Germline V gene sequence: CDR1 SGHTA, CDR2 FQGNSA. V was clipped by 5 bases and J by 2 bases, with 12 bases between them. This CDR3 region has 14 residues. The CDR3 bases are TGTGCCAGCAGCAAACAGTTCGCAAACACTGAAGCTTTCTTT. Protein: CASSKQFANTEAFF. The whole variable domain, filled in from reference TRBV7-2 and TRBJ1-1, reads GAGVSQSPSNKVTEKGKDVELRCDPISGHTALYWYRQSLGQGLEFLIYFQGNSAPDKSGLPSDRFSAERTGGSVSTLTIQRTQQEDSAVYLCASSKQFANTEAFFGQGTRLTVV.

V and J are TRBV12-3 or TRBV12-4 and TRBJ2-1, with a tentative D call TRBD2 (6 bases). With 5 bases removed from V and 0 bases from J, the gap between germline ends came to 11 bases. The CDR3 has 15 residues. The CDR3 here is CASSPGGTSYNEQFF. The CDR3 DNA reads as TGTGCCAGCAGTCCCGGCGGGACCTCCTACAATGAGCAGTTCTTC.

This clonotype was counted a few times. The chain has TRBV28 and TRBJ2-5, with TRBD1 identical over 10 bases. Germline CDR1 is MDHEN and CDR2 is SYDVKM. This CDR3 has 15 residues. After removal of 4 bases from V and 5 bases from J, the junction contained 7 bases not matched to a gene. In DNA, the CDR3 is TGTGCCAGCAGTTCCTTGACAGGGGGCGGGGAGACCCAGTACTTC. Amino acid sequence: CASSSLTGGGETQYF.

This clonotype was detected a few times. The J gene is TRBJ1-1, the V gene TRBV20-1; TRBD1 agrees at 10 bases. CDR3 length: 12 residues. Germline V gives CDR1 DFQATT, CDR2 SNEGSKA (reference sequence). Trimming at V came to 5 bases and at J to 4 bases, leaving 1 base not matched to a gene. CDR3 sequence: CSADRGRTEAFF. In DNA form, the CDR3 reads TGCAGTGCTGACAGGGGGCGCACTGAAGCTTTCTTT.

The CDR3 spells CASSAPKTDTQYF. CDR3 nucleotides: TGTGCCAGTAGCGCCCCGAAAACAGATACGCAGTATTTT. The V and J genes are TRBV19 and TRBJ2-3; D not resolved. The germline CDR1 and CDR2 sequences are LNHDA and SQIVND (reference sequence). CDR3 length: 13 residues. V lost 6 bases and J lost 3, with 10 bases in between.

The V and J genes are TRBV7-9 and TRBJ2-7; D is possibly TRBD1 or TRBD2 (5 bases each). The CDR3 extends over 13 amino acids. Trimming took 6 bases from V and 3 from J, leaving 12 bases between them. Germline V CDR1 and CDR2: SEHNR, FQNEAQ (reference sequence). The CDR3, as DNA: TGTGCCAGCAGTCCCGGGGCGCACTACGAGCAGTACTTC. Translated, it gives CASSPGAHYEQYF.

This clonotype was recorded a few times. As DNA, the CDR3 is TGTGCCAGCAGCTCACTTCCTAACACCGGGGAGCTGTTTTTT. Protein: CASSSLPNTGELFF. The rearrangement joins TRBV11-3 to TRBJ2-2; unclear D gene. Trimming left V 4 bases short and J 2 bases short, with 8 bases between. The CDR3 covers 14 residues. CDR1 SGHNT and CDR2 YENEEA come from the germline V gene.

This clonotype has just a few counts. This chain connects TRBV6-5 to TRBJ2-1, with D possibly TRBD2 on 6 matching bases. CDR1 is MNHEY, CDR2 SVGAGI, per germline. The CDR3 runs 18 residues. The V and J ends lost 5 bases and 0 bases respectively, with 20 bases between them. CDR3 region: CASSHGTSRGVSYNEQFF. For the CDR3, the DNA is TGTGCCAGCAGTCACGGGACTTCCCGAGGGGTCTCCTACAATGAGCAGTTCTTC.

The rearrangement links TRBV5-5 to TRBJ2-5; either TRBD1 or TRBD2 may fit D (5 bases each). Trimming cost V 6 bases and J 1 base, with 16 bases left between them. The CDR3 length is 15 residues. The germline V gene encodes CDR1 SGHKS and CDR2 YYEKEE (reference sequence). In DNA, the CDR3 is TGTGCCAGCACCCTCACGCCGGGGACCCAAGAGACCCAGTACTTC. Protein sequence: CASTLTPGTQETQYF. The full variable domain, completed using reference TRBV5-5 and TRBJ2-5, is DAGVTQSPTHLIKTRGQQVTLRCSPISGHKSVSWYQQVLGQGPQFIFQYYEKEERGRGNFPDRFSARQFPNYSSELNVNALLLGDSALYLCASTLTPGTQETQYFGPGTRLLVL.

This clonotype showed up just a few times. The chain combines TRBV10-1 with TRBJ2-7, with no clear D. The CDR3 contains 10 residues. The V end was cut by 8 bases, the J end by 5 bases, with 7 bases between. Germline CDR1 reads WNHNN; CDR2 reads SYGVQD (reference sequence). CDR3 loop: CASFLHEQYF. The CDR3 bases are TGCGCCAGCTTTCTCCACGAGCAGTACTTC.

V is TRBV28 and J is TRBJ2-6; D perhaps matches TRBD1 (5 bases). The CDR3 consists of 16 residues. V was pared by 6 bases and J by 2 bases, with 14 bases between. Germline CDR1 MDHEN, CDR2 SYDVKM. CDR3 in amino acids: CASSLDQGPGANVLTF. The CDR3 region has the DNA TGTGCCAGCAGCCTTGACCAGGGTCCTGGGGCCAACGTCCTGACTTTC.

The V call is TRBV10-1, the J call TRBJ2-5, with 13 nucleotides matching TRBD2. There are 15 residues in the CDR3. Germline V lookup: CDR1 WNHNN, CDR2 SYGVQD (reference sequence). V was clipped by 3 bases and J by 5 bases; unmatched bases: 3. CDR3 sequence: CASSDGTSGMETQYF. The CDR3 DNA reads TGCGCCAGCAGTGACGGGACTAGCGGGATGGAGACCCAGTACTTC.

The genes are TRBV20-1 and TRBJ2-3, with 9 nucleotides matching TRBD2. The CDR3 spans 17 residues. V shed 3 bases, J shed 0 bases, and the junction held 10 bases outside the gene matches. Germline V gene lookup returns CDR1 DFQATT and CDR2 SNEGSKA (reference sequence). CDR3 region: CSARMKTSGYSTDTQYF. The CDR3 DNA is TGCAGTGCTAGGATGAAAACTAGCGGGTATAGCACAGATACGCAGTATTTT.

The chain has TRBV7-9 and TRBJ1-3; 8 positions match TRBD1. V was clipped by 5 bases and J by 0 bases; unmatched bases: 6. The CDR3 spans 16 residues. Germline V gives CDR1 SEHNR, CDR2 FQNEAQ (reference sequence). CDR3 residues: CASSDTGTGSGNTIYF. The CDR3 coding sequence is TGTGCCAGCAGCGATACCGGGACAGGCTCTGGAAACACCATATATTTT.

This rearrangement joins TRBV27 to TRBJ2-7; tentatively, D is TRBD1 or TRBD2 (6 bases each). The germline gives CDR1 MNHEY, CDR2 SMNVEV (reference sequence). Trimming stripped 0 bases from V and 0 bases from J, with 12 bases between. The CDR3 is 16 residues long. This CDR3 reads CASSLSMGGRSYEQYF. CDR3 nucleotides: TGTGCCAGCAGTTTATCCATGGGGGGCCGCTCCTACGAGCAGTACTTC.

This clonotype appeared a few times. This rearrangement joins TRBV7-9 to TRBJ1-4; D is uncertain. The V gene's germline CDR1 is SEHNR and CDR2 FQNEAQ (reference sequence). Trimming cost V 5 bases and J 7 bases, with 8 bases left between them. This CDR3 contains 12 residues. The CDR3 coding sequence is TGTGCCAGCAGCCGCGGACGTGAAAAACTGTTTTTT. This gives the protein CASSRGREKLFF.

This clonotype has only a few counts. This may be a read error: a much more frequent sequence differs by one nucleotide. This sequence joins TRBV5-1 and TRBJ2-5, with D maybe TRBD1 (6 bases). Matching the DNA end better, TRBJ2-1 makes the J call doubtful. CDR1 is SGHRS and CDR2 is YFSETQ in the germline V gene. The CDR3 is made up of 14 amino acids. Written as DNA, the CDR3 is TGCGCCAGCAGCTTAGGAGGACAGTACTACGAGCAGTTCTTC. Amino acids: CASSLGGQYYEQFF.

The J gene is TRBJ1-1, the V gene TRBV29-1, with 8 positions matching TRBD1. V gave up 5 bases and J gave up 5 bases; unmatched junction bases: 7. The CDR3 contains 13 residues. Germline CDR1 SQVTM, CDR2 ANQGSEA. CDR3 protein: CSVSRTGKTEAFF. CDR3 DNA sequence: TGCAGCGTTTCCCGGACAGGGAAGACTGAAGCTTTCTTT.

The chain joins TRBV6-4 to TRBJ2-1; D possibly corresponds to TRBD2 (6 bases). The CDR3 is 15 amino acids. V was trimmed by 6 bases and J by 2 bases, leaving 14 bases between them. Germline loops: CDR1 MRHNA, CDR2 SNTAGT. CDR3 bases: TGTGCCAGCAGCGTAGCGGCTCTCCCCTACAATGAGCAGTTCTTC. Translated: CASSVAALPYNEQFF.